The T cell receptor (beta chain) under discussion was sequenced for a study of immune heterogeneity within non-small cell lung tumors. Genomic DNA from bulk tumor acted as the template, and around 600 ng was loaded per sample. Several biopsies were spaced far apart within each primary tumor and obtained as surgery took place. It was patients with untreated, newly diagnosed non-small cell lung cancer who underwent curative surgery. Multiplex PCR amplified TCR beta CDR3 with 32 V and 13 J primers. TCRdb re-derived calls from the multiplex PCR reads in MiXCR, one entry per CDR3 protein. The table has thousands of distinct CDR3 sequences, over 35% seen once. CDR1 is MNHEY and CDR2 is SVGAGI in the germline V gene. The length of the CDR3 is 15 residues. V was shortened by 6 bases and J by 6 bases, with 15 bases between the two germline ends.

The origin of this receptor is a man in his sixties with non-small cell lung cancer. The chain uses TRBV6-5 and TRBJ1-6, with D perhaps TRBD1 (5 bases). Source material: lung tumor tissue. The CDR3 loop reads CASRFSGPTNSPLHF. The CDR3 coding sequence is TGTGCCAGCAGATTCTCGGGACCTACTAATTCACCCCTCCACTTT.